Listed here is a single T cell receptor (beta chain). The source of the sample is a study of cytomegalovirus exposure and HLA in healthy donors. V trimming: 6 bases; J trimming: 9 bases; junction bases outside the gene matches: 9. This CDR3 region has 15 residues. Germline-derived CDR1 and CDR2 are SNHLY and FYNNEI. PCR amplification relied on 60 Vbeta primers (plus 13 Jbeta primers). Profiling relied on immunoSEQ multiplex PCR, and the TCRdb table lists in-frame clones only, not all of them. The sample holds approximately 130,000 clones; over 70% are singletons and the top ten take about 1.8%. The chain is built from TRBV2 and TRBJ1-6; TRBD1 matches at 9 bases. This TCR came from a woman in her forties in good health and CMV-seronegative. The sample taken for sequencing was PBMCs. CDR3 amino acids: CASSITTGGGSPLHF. The CDR3 region has the DNA TGTGCCAGCAGCATAACAACAGGGGGCGGTTCACCCCTCCACTTT.